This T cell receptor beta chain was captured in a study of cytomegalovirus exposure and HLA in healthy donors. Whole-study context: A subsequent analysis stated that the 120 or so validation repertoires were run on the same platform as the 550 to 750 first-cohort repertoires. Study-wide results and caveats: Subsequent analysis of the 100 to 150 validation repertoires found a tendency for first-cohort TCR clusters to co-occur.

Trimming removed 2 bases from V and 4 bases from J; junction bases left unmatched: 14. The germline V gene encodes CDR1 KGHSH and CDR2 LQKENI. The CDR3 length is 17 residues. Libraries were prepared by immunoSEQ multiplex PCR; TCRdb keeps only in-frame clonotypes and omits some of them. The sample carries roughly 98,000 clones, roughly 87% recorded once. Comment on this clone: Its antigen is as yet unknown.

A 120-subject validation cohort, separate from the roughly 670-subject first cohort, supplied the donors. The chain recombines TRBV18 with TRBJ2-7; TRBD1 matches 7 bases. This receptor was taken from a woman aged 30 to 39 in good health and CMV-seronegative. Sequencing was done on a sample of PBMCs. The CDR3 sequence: CASSPEVVAGGTYEQYF. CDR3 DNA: TGTGCCAGCTCACCAGAGGTTGTGGCAGGGGGTACTTACGAGCAGTACTTC. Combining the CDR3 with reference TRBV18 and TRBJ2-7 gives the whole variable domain NAGVMQNPRHLVRRRGQEARLRCSPMKGHSHVYWYRQLPEEGLKFMVYLQKENIIDESGMPKERFSAEFPKEGPSILRIQQVVRGDSAAYFCASSPEVVAGGTYEQYFGPGTRLTVT.